One and the same sample provided the 8 T cell receptor beta chains below, sequenced in a study of blood T cell repertoires in COVID-19 (dated by TCRdb to 2018 to 2021). The library was generated by the immunoSEQ multiplex PCR assay. TCRdb retrieved this table from immuneACCESS and kept in-frame rearrangements only. Not all clones are present; in checked studies, unresolved V genes account for under half, and no reason is known for the remainder. Here the sample has under 200,000 clones; 79% occur a single time. Around a sixth of the sample is in the top ten clones. The sequenced sample consisted of peripheral blood. These TCRs come from a man between 60 and 75 years old with active or convalescent COVID-19.

The rearrangement uses TRBV28 and TRBJ2-2; no firm D call. This CDR3 contains 12 residues. The V gene's germline CDR1 is MDHEN and CDR2 SYDVKM. The V gene lost 5 bases and the J gene lost 7 bases, with 8 bases spanning the gap. The CDR3 sequence: CASSTLGGELFF. The CDR3 nucleotides are TGTGCCAGCAGTACCCTAGGCGGGGAGCTGTTTTTT. The complete variable domain, with remaining parts taken from reference TRBV28 and TRBJ2-2, reads DVKVTQSSRYLVKRTGEKVFLECVQDMDHENMFWYRQDPGLGLRLIYFSYDVKMKEKGDIPEGYSVSREKKERFSLILESASTNQTSMYLCASSTLGGELFFGEGSRLTVL.

V usage is TRBV28 and J usage is TRBJ1-2; D gene unclear. The V gene's germline CDR1 is MDHEN and CDR2 SYDVKM. CDR3 size: 13 residues. The V and J ends lost 5 bases and 6 bases respectively, with 13 bases between them. The CDR3 loop is CASSPGGRDGYTF. DNA for the CDR3: TGTGCCAGCAGTCCTGGCGGTCGTGATGGCTACACCTTC.

The chain uses TRBV5-4 and TRBJ2-3; 10 bases match TRBD1. Germline values: CDR1 SGHNT, CDR2 YYREEE (reference sequence). This CDR3 region has 16 residues. V lost 4 bases to trimming and J lost 4 bases; unmatched junction nucleotides: 9. The DNA of the CDR3 is TGTGCCAGCAGCGGAAAGACAGGGGGCCGGTCAGATACGCAGTATTTT. Its translation: CASSGKTGGRSDTQYF. Full variable domain (missing parts from reference TRBV5-4 and TRBJ2-3): ETGVTQSPTHLIKTRGQQVTLRCSSQSGHNTVSWYQQALGQGPQFIFQYYREEENGRGNFPPRFSGLQFPNYSSELNVNALELDDSALYLCASSGKTGGRSDTQYFGPGTRLTVL.

The J gene is TRBJ2-1, the V gene TRBV4-1; 7 positions agree with TRBD2. The CDR3 runs 17 residues. V trimming: 2 bases; J trimming: 6 bases; junction bases outside the gene matches: 13. Germline assignment: CDR1 MGHRA and CDR2 YSYEKL. The CDR3 DNA reads as TGCGCCAGCAGCCAATCCCCGCTGGCGGGAGAACGCAATGAGCAGTTCTTC. This codes for CASSQSPLAGERNEQFF.

This clone was detected only once. The CDR3 loop reads CASSLNAGVGDTQYF. The CDR3 DNA is TGCGCCAGCAGCTTGAACGCGGGAGTAGGAGATACGCAGTATTTT. V is TRBV5-1 and J is TRBJ2-3; 7 positions match TRBD2. This CDR3 comprises 15 residues. J was trimmed by 5 bases and V by 1 base; bases with no gene match: 7. Per germline, CDR1 SGHRS and CDR2 YFSETQ.

This clone was seen once. The V call is TRBV5-6, the J call TRBJ2-5, with a tentative D call TRBD1 (5 bases). The CDR3 runs to 11 residues. Trimming took 0 bases from V and 11 from J, leaving 8 bases between them. Germline V lookup: CDR1 SGHDT, CDR2 YYEEEE. The CDR3, as DNA: TGTGCCAGCAGCTTGGGGCAGGGACAGTACTTC. Protein sequence: CASSLGQGQYF.

The rearrangement links TRBV27 to TRBJ2-5; D remains unclear. The CDR3 covers 17 residues. V lost 2 bases to trimming and J lost 0 bases, with 16 bases between them. Germline loops: CDR1 MNHEY, CDR2 SMNVEV (reference sequence). The CDR3 loop is CASSLGYETRYQETQYF. CDR3 nucleotides: TGTGCCAGCAGTTTAGGGTACGAGACAAGGTACCAAGAGACCCAGTACTTC.

The chain is built from TRBV13 and TRBJ2-1, with 10 bases aligning to TRBD2. J gave up 5 bases and V 1 base, and 5 bases lay outside the gene matches. The V gene's germline CDR1 is PRHDT and CDR2 FYEKMQ (reference sequence). This CDR3 comprises 16 residues. In nucleotides, the CDR3 is TGTGCCAGCAGCTTAGAAAAAGCGGGAGGGAACAATGAGCAGTTCTTC. Amino acid sequence: CASSLEKAGGNNEQFF.